This T cell receptor (beta chain) comes out of a study of T cells in localized non-small cell lung cancer. The protocol was immunoSEQ multiplex PCR, while the TCRdb copy is restricted to in-frame clones and leaves out a portion. The data contain roughly 3,000 clones, less than 25% of them seen just once; the ten biggest clones take up about 10%. This clone was recorded a few times. V was clipped by 5 bases and J by 7 bases, with 17 bases between them. This CDR3 spans 14 amino acids. The germline V gene encodes CDR1 SGHNT and CDR2 YENEEA. The chain employs TRBV11-3 and TRBJ1-1, with a possible D match to TRBD1 (5 bases). Source: normal lung tissue next to the tumor, taken before any cancer treatment. The clonotype originates from a woman aged 40-69 years with stage I lung adenocarcinoma. This CDR3 is CASSNMAGIFEAFF. The CDR3 nucleotides read TGTGCCAGCAGCAACATGGCAGGGATATTTGAAGCTTTCTTT.